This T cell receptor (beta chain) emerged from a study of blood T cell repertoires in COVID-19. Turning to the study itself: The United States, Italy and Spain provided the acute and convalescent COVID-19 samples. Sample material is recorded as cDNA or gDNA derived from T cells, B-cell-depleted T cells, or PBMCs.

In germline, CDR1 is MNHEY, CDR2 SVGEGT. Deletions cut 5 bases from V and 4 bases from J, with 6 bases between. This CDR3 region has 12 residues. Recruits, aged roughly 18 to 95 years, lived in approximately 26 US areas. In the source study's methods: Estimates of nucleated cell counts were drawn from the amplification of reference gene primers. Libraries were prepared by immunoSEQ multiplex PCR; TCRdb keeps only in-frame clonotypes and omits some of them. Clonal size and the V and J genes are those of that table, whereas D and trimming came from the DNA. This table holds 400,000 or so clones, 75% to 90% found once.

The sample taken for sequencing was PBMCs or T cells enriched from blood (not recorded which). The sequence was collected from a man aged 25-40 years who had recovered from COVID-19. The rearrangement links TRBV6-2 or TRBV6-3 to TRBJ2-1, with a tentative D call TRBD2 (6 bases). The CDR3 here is CASSGRYNEQFF. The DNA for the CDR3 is TGTGCCAGCAGTGGGAGGTACAATGAGCAGTTCTTC.